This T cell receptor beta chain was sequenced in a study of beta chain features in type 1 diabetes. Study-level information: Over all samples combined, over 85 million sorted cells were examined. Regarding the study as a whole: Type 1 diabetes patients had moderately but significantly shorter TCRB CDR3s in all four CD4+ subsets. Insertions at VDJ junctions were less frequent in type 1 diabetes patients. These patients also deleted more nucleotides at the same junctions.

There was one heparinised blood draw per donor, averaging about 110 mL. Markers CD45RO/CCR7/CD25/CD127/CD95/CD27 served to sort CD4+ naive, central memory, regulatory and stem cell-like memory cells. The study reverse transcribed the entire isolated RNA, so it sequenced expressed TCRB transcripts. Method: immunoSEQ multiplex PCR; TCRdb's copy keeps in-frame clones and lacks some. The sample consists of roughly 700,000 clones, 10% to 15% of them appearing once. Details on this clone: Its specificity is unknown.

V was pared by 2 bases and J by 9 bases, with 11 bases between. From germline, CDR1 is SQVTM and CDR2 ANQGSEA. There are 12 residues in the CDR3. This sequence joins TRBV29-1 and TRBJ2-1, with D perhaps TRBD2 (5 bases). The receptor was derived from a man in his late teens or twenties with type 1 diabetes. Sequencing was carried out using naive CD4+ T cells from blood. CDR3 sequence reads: CSVELGSGEQFF. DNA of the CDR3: TGCAGCGTTGAATTGGGGAGCGGTGAGCAGTTCTTC.